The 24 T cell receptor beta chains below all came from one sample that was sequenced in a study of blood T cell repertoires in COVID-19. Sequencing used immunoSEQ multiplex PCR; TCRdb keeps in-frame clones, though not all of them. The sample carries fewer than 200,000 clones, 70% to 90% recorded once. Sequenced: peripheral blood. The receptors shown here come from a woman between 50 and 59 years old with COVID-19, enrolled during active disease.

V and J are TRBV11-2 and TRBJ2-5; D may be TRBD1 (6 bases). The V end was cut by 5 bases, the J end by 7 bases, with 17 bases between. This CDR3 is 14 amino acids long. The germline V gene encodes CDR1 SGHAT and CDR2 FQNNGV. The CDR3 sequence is CASSPLQGAGTQYF. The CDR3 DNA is TGTGCCAGCAGCCCACTACAGGGCGCTGGGACCCAGTACTTC.

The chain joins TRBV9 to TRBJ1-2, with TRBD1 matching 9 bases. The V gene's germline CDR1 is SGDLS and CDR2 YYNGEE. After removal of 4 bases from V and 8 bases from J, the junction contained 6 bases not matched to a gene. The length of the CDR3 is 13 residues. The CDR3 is CASSLTGGGGYTF. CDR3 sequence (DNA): TGTGCCAGCAGCCTCACAGGGGGCGGAGGCTACACCTTC.

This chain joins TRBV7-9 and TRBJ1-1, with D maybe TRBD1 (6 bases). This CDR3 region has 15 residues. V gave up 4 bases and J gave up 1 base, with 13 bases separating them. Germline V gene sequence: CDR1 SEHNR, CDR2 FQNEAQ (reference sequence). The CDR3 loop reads CASSSSGGRNTEAFF. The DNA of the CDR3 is TGTGCCAGCAGCTCCTCCGGGGGGCGGAACACTGAAGCTTTCTTT.

CDR3 sequence (DNA): TGTGCCAGCAGCTTTCGGGACAGGGGGTCCGGGTCACCCCTCCACTTT. As protein: CASSFRDRGSGSPLHF. The chain is built from TRBV3-1 (or the pseudogene TRBV3-2) and TRBJ1-6, with 11 bases aligning to TRBD1. With V trimmed by 5 bases and J by 10 bases, 10 bases remained unmatched. The CDR3 has 16 residues. Germline V gene data show CDR1 as LGHDT and CDR2 as YNNKEL (reference sequence).

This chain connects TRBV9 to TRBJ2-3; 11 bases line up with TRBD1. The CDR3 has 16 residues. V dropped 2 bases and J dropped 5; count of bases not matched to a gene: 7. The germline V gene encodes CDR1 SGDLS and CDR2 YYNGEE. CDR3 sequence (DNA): TGTGCCAGCAGCGTTGGTGGGACAGGGGGTAAAGATACGCAGTATTTT. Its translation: CASSVGGTGGKDTQYF. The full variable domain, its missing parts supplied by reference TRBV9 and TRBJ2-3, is DSGVTQTPKHLITATGQRVTLRCSPRSGDLSVYWYQQSLDQGLQFLIQYYNGEERAKGNILERFSAQQFPDLHSELNLSSLELGDSALYFCASSVGGTGGKDTQYFGPGTRLTVL.

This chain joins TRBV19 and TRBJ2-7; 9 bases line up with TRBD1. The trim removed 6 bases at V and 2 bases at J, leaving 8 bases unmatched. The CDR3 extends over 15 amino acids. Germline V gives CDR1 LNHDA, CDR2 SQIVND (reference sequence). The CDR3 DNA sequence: TGTGCCAGTAGCCCCCGGGACAGGGTCCCCTACGAGCAGTACTTC. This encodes CASSPRDRVPYEQYF.

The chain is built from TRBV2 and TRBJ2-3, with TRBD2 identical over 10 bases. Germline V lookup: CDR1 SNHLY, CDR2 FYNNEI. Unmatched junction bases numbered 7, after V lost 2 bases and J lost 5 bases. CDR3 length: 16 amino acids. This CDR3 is CASSERASGGLDTQYF. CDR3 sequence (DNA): TGTGCCAGCAGTGAAAGGGCTAGCGGGGGTTTAGATACGCAGTATTTT.

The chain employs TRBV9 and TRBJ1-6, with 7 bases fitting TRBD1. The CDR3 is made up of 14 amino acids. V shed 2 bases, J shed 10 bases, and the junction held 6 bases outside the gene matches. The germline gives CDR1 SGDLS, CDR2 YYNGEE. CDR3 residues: CASSVRDSESPLHF. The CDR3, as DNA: TGTGCCAGCAGCGTCCGGGACAGCGAATCACCCCTCCACTTT.

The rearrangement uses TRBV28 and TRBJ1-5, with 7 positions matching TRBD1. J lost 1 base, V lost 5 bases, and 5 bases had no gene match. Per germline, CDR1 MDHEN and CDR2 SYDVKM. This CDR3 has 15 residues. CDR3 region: CASSRGRGSNQPQHF. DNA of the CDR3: TGTGCCAGCAGTAGGGGGCGGGGAAGCAATCAGCCCCAGCATTTT. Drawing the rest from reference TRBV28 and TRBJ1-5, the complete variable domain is DVKVTQSSRYLVKRTGEKVFLECVQDMDHENMFWYRQDPGLGLRLIYFSYDVKMKEKGDIPEGYSVSREKKERFSLILESASTNQTSMYLCASSRGRGSNQPQHFGDGTRLSIL.

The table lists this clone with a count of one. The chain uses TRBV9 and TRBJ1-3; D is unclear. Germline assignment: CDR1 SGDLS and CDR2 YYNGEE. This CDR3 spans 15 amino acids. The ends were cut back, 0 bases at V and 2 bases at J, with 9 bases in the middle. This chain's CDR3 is CASSVAGGAGNTIYF. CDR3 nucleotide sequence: TGTGCCAGCAGCGTAGCGGGCGGGGCTGGAAACACCATATATTTT.

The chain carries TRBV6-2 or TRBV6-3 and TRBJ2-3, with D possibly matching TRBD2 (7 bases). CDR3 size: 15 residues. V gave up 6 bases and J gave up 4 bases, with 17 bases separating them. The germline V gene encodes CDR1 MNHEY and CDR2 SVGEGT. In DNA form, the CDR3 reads TGTGCCAGCAGCCCCGGGGGGCGCGTCCCAGATACGCAGTATTTT. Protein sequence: CASSPGGRVPDTQYF.

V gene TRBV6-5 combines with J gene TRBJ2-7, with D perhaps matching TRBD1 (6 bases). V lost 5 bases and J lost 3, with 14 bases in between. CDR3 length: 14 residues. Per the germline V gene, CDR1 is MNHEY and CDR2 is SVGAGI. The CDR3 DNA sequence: TGTGCCAGCAGTCGACTTACAGGGAACTACGAGCAGTACTTC. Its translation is CASSRLTGNYEQYF.

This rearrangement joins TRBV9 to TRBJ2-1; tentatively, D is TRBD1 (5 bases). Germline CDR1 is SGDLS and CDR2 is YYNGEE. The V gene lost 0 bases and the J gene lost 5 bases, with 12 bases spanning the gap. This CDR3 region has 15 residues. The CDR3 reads CASSVDGVGDNEQFF. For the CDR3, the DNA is TGTGCCAGCAGCGTAGATGGAGTAGGGGACAATGAGCAGTTCTTC.

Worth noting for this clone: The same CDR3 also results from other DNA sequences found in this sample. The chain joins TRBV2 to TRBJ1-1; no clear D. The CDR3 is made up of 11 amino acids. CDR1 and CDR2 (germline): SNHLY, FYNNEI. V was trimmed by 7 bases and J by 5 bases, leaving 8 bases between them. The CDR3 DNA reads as TGTGCCAGCACCAGGAATACTGAAGCTTTCTTT. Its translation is CASTRNTEAFF.

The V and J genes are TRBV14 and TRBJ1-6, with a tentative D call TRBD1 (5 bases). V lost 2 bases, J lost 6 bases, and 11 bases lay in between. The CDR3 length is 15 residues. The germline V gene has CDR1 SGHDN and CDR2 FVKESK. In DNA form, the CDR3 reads TGTGCCAGCAGCCAATCACACAGGAGTAATTCACCCCTCCACTTT. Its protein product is CASSQSHRSNSPLHF.

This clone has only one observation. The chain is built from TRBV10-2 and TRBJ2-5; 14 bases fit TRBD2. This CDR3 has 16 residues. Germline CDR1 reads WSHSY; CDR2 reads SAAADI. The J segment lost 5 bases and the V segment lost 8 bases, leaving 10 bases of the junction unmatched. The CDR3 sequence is CASSTTSGGAWETQYF. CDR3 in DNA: TGCGCCAGCTCGACGACTAGCGGGGGGGCCTGGGAGACCCAGTACTTC.

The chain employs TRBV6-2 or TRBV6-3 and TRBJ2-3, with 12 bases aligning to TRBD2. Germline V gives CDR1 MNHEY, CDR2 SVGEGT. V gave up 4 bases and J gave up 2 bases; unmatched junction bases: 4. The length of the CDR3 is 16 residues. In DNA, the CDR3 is TGTGCCAGCAGTTCCTGGACTAGCGGGGACACAGATACGCAGTATTTT. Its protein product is CASSSWTSGDTDTQYF.

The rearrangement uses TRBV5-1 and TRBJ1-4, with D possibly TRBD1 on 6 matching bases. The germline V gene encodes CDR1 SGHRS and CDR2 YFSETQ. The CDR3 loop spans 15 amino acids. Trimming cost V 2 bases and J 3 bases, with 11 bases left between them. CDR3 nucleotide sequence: TGCGCCAGCAGCTTACAGGGCGAACCTAATGAAAAACTGTTTTTT. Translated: CASSLQGEPNEKLFF.

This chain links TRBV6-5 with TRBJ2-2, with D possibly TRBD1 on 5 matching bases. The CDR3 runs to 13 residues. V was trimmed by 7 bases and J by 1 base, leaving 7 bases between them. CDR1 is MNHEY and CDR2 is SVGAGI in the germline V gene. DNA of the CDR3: TGTGCCAGCAACGGACAGAACACCGGGGAGCTGTTTTTT. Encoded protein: CASNGQNTGELFF.

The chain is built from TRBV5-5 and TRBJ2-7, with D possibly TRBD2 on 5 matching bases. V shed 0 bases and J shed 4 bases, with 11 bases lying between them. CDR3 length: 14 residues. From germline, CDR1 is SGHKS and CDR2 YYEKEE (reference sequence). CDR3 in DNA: TGTGCCAGCAGCTTGGATCAGTCGGGGTACGAGCAGTACTTC. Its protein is CASSLDQSGYEQYF.

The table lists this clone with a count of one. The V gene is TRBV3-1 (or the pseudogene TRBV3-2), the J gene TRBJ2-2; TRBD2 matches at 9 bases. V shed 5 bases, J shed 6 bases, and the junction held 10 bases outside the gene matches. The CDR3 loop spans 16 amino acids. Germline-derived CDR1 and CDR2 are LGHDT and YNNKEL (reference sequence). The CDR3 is CASSFQGLAGAGELFF. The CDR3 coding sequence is TGTGCCAGCAGCTTTCAGGGGTTAGCGGGAGCCGGGGAGCTGTTTTTT.

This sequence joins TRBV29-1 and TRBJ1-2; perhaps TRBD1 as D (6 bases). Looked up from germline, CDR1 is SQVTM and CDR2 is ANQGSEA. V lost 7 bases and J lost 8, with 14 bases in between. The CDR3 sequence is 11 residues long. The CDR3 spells CSGTAFWGYTF. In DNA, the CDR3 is TGCAGCGGGACAGCGTTCTGGGGCTACACCTTC. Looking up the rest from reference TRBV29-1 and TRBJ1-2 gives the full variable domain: SAVISQKPSRDICQRGTSLTIQCQVDSQVTMMFWYRQQPGQSLTLIATANQGSEATYESGFVIDKFPISRPNLTFSTLTVSNMSPEDSSIYLCSGTAFWGYTFGSGTRLTVV.

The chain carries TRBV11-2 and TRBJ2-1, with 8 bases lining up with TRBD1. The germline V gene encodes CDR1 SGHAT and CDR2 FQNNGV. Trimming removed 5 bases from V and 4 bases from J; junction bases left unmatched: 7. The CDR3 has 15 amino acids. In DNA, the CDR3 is TGTGCCAGCAGCCCAGGACAGGGTGGGTACAATGAGCAGTTCTTC. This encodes CASSPGQGGYNEQFF.

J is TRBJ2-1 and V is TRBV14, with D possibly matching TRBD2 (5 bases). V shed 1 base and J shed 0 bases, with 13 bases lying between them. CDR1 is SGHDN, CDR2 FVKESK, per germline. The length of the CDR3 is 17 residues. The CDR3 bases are TGTGCCAGCAGCCAAGGGGCCGGGATTAGCTCCTACAATGAGCAGTTCTTC. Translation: CASSQGAGISSYNEQFF.